These 9 T cell receptor beta chains came from one sample sequenced in a study of cytomegalovirus exposure and HLA in healthy donors. It was with 60 Vbeta and 13 Jbeta primers that the PCR ran. The data were produced by immunoSEQ multiplex PCR, yet TCRdb's version contains in-frame clones alone and is incomplete. The sample yields about 78,000 clones, 63% seen once. Sequences were obtained from PBMCs. Source of these receptors: a man aged 25 to 45 in good health and CMV-seropositive.

This chain joins TRBV5-1 and TRBJ1-1; D remains unclear. The germline V gene has CDR1 SGHRS and CDR2 YFSETQ. The CDR3 contains 14 residues. Trimming shortened V by 7 bases and J by 2 bases, and 15 bases separated the two germline ends. This chain's CDR3 is CASAIQPGNTEAFF. The CDR3 DNA reads as TGCGCCAGCGCTATTCAACCGGGAAACACTGAAGCTTTCTTT.

This clone was detected only a few times. This sequence joins TRBV4-2 and TRBJ2-3, with D possibly matching TRBD2 (5 bases). Trimming removed 1 base from V and 2 bases from J, with 13 bases in between. The germline gives CDR1 LGHNA, CDR2 YNFKEQ. The CDR3 runs to 16 residues. The CDR3, as DNA: TGTGCCAGCAGCCAAGCAGTGGGAGCCTTCACAGATACGCAGTATTTT. As protein: CASSQAVGAFTDTQYF.

The sample holds one count of this clone. V usage is TRBV6-1 and J usage is TRBJ1-1, with 8 bases fitting TRBD1. The CDR3 totals 12 residues. Germline CDR1 MNHNS, CDR2 SASEGT. Trimming took 8 bases from V and 6 from J; bases not matched to a gene: 5. The CDR3 nucleotides read TGTGCCAGCCGACAGGGGTTCGCTGAAGCTTTCTTT. It specifies CASRQGFAEAFF.

This clone was seen once. The chain is built from TRBV5-6 and TRBJ2-1; possibly TRBD2 for D (7 bases). With 1 base removed from V and 4 bases from J, the gap between germline ends came to 12 bases. In germline, CDR1 is SGHDT, CDR2 YYEEEE. The CDR3 sequence is 15 residues long. The CDR3 nucleotides read TGTGCCAGCAGCTTGAGCGGGACACCTTACAATGAGCAGTTCTTC. This gives the protein CASSLSGTPYNEQFF.

This clone was seen only a few times. This chain uses TRBV7-2 with TRBJ1-1; D perhaps matches TRBD1 (5 bases). CDR3 length: 13 residues. V lost 7 bases to trimming and J lost 4 bases, with 13 bases between them. Germline-derived CDR1 and CDR2 are SGHTA and FQGNSA. CDR3: CASNRGRGTEAFF. As DNA, the CDR3 is TGTGCCAGCAATCGGGGGAGAGGCACTGAAGCTTTCTTT.

V usage is TRBV6-6 and J usage is TRBJ2-7, with TRBD1 matching 8 bases. The CDR3 contains 13 residues. V trimming: 7 bases; J trimming: 7 bases; junction bases outside the gene matches: 9. CDR1 and CDR2 (germline): MNHNY, SVGAGI (reference sequence). The chain's CDR3 is CASKSGQGGEQYF. As DNA, the CDR3 is TGTGCCAGCAAATCCGGACAGGGCGGGGAGCAGTACTTC.

This chain links TRBV5-5 with TRBJ2-5; 10 nucleotides match TRBD1. This CDR3 is built from 17 residues. Germline loops: CDR1 SGHKS, CDR2 YYEKEE (reference sequence). V was pared by 4 bases and J by 5 bases, with 14 bases of the junction left unmatched. This CDR3 is CASSPDRGSTVQETQYF. CDR3 bases: TGTGCCAGCAGCCCGGACAGGGGGTCAACGGTTCAGGAGACCCAGTACTTC.

This clone showed up just once. An end of the junction differs from the germline gene, which may be a read error. The chain links TRBV6-5 to TRBJ1-2; 8 nucleotides align to TRBD1. CDR1 is MNHEY, CDR2 SVGAGI, per germline. The CDR3 extends over 13 amino acids. In nucleotides, the CDR3 is TGTGCCAGCAGTCCGAACCCGGACAGGGAGGGCTATTTC. It encodes CASSPNPDREGYF.

As regards this clone: At one boundary the junction diverges from the germline segment, which might be a read error. The rearrangement uses TRBV7-7 and TRBJ2-5, with TRBD1 identical over 8 bases. The germline CDR1 and CDR2 sequences are SSHAT and FNYEAQ (reference sequence). The CDR3 is 15 residues long. In DNA, the CDR3 is TGTGCTAGCAGCTTGGGCAGGGGGCGGGAAGAGACCCAGTACTTC. It translates to CASSLGRGREETQYF.